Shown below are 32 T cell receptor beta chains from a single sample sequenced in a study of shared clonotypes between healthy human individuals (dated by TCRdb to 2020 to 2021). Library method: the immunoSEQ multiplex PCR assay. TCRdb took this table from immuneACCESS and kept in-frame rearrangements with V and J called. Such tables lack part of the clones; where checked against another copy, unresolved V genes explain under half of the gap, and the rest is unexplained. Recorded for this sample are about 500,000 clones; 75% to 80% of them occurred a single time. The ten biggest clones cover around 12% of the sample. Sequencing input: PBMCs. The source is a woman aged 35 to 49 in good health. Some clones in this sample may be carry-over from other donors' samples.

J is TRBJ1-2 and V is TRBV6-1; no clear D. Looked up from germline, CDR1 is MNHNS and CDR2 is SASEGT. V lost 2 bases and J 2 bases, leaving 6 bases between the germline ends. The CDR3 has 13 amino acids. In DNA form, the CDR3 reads TGTGCCAGCAGTGAATACTCCAACTATGGCTACACCTTC. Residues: CASSEYSNYGYTF.

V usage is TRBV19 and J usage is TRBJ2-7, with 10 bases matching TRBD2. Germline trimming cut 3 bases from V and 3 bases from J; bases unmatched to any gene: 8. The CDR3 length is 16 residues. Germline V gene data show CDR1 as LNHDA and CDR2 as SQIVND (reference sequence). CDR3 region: CASSMRLAGDLYEQYF. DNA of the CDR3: TGTGCCAGTAGTATGAGGCTAGCGGGAGACCTCTACGAGCAGTACTTC.

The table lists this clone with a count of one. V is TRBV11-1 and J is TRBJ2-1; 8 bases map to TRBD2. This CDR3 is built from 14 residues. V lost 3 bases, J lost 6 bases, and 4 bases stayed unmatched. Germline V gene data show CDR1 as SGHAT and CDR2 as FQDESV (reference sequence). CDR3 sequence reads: CASSLTRGVNEQFF. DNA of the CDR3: TGTGCCAGCAGCTTGACGCGGGGGGTCAATGAGCAGTTCTTC.

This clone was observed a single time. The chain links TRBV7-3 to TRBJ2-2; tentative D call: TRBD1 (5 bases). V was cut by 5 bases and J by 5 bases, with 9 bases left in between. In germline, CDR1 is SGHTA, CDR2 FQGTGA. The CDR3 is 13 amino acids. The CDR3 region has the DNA TGTGCCAGCAGCAGCAGGGTAACCGGGGAGCTGTTTTTT. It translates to CASSSRVTGELFF. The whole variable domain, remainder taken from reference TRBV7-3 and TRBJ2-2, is GAGVSQTPSNKVTEKGKYVELRCDPISGHTALYWYRQSLGQGPEFLIYFQGTGAADDSGLPNDRFFAVRPEGSVSTLKIQRTERGDSAVYLCASSSRVTGELFFGEGSRLTVL.

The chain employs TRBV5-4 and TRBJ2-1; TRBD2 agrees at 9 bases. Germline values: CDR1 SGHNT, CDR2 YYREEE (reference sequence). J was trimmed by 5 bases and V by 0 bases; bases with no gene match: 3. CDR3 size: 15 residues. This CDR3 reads CASSLDPSGNNEQFF. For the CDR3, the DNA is TGTGCCAGCAGCTTGGATCCTAGCGGGAACAATGAGCAGTTCTTC.

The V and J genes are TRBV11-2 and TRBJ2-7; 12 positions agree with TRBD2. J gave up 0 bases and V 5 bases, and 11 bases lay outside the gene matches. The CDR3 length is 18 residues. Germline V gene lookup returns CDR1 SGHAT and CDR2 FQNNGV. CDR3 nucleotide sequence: TGTGCCAGCAGCCCCCGCCCAGGACTAGCGGGAAGCTCCTACGAGCAGTACTTC. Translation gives CASSPRPGLAGSSYEQYF. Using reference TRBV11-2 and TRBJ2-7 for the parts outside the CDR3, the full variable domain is EAGVAQSPRYKIIEKRQSVAFWCNPISGHATLYWYQQILGQGPKLLIQFQNNGVVDDSQLPKDRFSAERLKGVDSTLKIQPAKLEDSAVYLCASSPRPGLAGSSYEQYFGPGTRLTVT.

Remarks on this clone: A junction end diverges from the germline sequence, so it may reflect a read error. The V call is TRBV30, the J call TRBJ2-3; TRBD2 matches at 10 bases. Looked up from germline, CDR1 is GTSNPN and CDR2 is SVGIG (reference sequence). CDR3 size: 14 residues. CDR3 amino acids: CVWSLAGVGDTQYF. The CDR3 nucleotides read TGTGTCTGGAGTCTAGCGGGAGTGGGAGATACGCAGTATTTT.

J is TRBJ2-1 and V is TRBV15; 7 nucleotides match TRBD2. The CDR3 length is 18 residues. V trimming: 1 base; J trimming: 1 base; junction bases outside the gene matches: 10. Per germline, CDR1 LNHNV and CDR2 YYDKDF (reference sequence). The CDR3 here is CATSRVAGGMRSYNEQFF. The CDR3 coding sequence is TGTGCCACCAGCAGAGTAGCGGGCGGAATGAGATCCTACAATGAGCAGTTCTTC.

CDR3 sequence (DNA): TGCGCCAGCAGCCCGGGGACAGGGGGAGGATCTGGAAACACCATATATTTT. This sequence encodes CASSPGTGGGSGNTIYF. The V call is TRBV5-1, the J call TRBJ1-3; TRBD1 aligns across 11 bases. Trimming at V came to 4 bases and at J to 1 base, leaving 7 bases not matched to a gene. The CDR3 has 17 amino acids. Germline-derived CDR1 and CDR2 are SGHRS and YFSETQ.

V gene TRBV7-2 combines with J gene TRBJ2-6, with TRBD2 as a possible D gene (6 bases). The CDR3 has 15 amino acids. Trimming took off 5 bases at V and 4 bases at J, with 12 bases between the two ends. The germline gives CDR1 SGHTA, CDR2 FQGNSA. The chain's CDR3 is CASSGRRDGANVLTF. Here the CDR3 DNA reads TGTGCCAGCAGCGGCAGGAGGGACGGGGCCAACGTCCTGACTTTC.

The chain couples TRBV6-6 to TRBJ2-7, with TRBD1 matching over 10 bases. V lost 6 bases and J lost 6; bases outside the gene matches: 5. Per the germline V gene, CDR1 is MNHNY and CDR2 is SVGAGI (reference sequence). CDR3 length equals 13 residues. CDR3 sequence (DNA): TGTGCCAGCAGCCCGGGACAGGGGTTCGAGCAGTACTTC. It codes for CASSPGQGFEQYF.

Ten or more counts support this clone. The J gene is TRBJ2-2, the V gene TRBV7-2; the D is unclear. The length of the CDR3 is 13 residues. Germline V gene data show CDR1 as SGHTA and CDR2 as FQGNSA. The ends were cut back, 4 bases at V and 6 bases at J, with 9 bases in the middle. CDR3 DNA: TGTGCCAGCAGCTCAGATTTTGCCGGGGAGCTGTTTTTT. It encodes CASSSDFAGELFF.

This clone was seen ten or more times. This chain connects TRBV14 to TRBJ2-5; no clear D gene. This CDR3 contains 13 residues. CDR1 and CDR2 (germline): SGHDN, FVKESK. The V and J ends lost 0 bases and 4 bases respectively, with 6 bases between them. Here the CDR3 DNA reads TGTGCCAGCAGCCAAGATGGTAGAGAGACCCAGTACTTC. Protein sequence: CASSQDGRETQYF.

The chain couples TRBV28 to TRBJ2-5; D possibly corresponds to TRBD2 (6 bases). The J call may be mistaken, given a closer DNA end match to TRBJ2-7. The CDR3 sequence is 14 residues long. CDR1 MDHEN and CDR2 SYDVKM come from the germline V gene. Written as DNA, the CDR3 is TGTGCCAGCAGTTTATTACGGGGAGGCTACGAGCAGTACTTC. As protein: CASSLLRGGYEQYF.

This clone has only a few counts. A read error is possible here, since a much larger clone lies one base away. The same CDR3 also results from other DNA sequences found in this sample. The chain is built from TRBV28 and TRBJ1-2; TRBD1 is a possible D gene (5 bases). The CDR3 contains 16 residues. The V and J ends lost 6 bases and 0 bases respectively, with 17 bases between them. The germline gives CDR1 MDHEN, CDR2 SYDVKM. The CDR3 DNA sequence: TGTGCCAGCAGACCCACGGGGGAAGCGACTAACTATGGCTACACCTTC. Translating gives CASRPTGEATNYGYTF.

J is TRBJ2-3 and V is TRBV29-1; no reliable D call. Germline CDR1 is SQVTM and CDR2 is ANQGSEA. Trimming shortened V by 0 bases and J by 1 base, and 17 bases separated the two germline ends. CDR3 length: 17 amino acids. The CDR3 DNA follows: TGCAGCGTTGAAGATCGGCTAATGGGTGGTGGCACAGATACGCAGTATTTT. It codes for CSVEDRLMGGGTDTQYF.

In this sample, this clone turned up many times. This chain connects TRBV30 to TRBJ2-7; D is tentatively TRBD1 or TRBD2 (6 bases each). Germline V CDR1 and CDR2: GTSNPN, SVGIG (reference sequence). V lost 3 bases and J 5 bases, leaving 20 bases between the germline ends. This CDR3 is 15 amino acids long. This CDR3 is CAWSEGGQGTNEQYF. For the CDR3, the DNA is TGTGCCTGGAGCGAGGGGGGTCAGGGGACCAACGAGCAGTACTTC.

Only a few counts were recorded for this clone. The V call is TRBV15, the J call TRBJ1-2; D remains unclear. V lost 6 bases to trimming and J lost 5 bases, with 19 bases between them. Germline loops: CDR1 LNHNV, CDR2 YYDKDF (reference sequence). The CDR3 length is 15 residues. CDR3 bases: TGTGCCACCAGGAGCCCCAGGCGGGTGGGGTATGGCTACACCTTC. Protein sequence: CATRSPRRVGYGYTF. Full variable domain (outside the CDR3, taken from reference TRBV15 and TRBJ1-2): DAMVIQNPRYQVTQFGKPVTLSCSQTLNHNVMYWYQQKSSQAPKLLFHYYDKDFNNEADTPDNFQSRRPNTSFCFLDIRSPGLGDTAMYLCATRSPRRVGYGYTFGSGTRLTVV.

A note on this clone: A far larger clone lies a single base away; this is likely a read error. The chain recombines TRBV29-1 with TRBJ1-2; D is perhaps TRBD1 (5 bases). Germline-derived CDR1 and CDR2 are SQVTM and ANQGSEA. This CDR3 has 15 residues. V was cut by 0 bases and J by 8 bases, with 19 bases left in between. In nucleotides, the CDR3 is TGCAGCGTTGAAGAGTGGCAAGGGGTTGTAAGGGGCTACACCTTC. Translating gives CSVEEWQGVVRGYTF.

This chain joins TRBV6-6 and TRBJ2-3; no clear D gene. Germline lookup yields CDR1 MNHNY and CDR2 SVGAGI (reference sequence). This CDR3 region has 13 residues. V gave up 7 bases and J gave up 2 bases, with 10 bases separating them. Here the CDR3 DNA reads TGTGCCAGCACCTTTCCCCACACAGATACGCAGTATTTT. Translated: CASTFPHTDTQYF.

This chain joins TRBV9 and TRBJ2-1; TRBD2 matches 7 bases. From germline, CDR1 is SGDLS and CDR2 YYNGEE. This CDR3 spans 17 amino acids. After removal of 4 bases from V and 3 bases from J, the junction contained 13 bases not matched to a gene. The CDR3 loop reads CASSLTSVPSLYNEQFF. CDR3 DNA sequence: TGTGCCAGCAGCCTCACTAGCGTTCCTTCCCTCTACAATGAGCAGTTCTTC. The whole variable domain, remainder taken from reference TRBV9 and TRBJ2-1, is DSGVTQTPKHLITATGQRVTLRCSPRSGDLSVYWYQQSLDQGLQFLIQYYNGEERAKGNILERFSAQQFPDLHSELNLSSLELGDSALYFCASSLTSVPSLYNEQFFGPGTRLTVL.

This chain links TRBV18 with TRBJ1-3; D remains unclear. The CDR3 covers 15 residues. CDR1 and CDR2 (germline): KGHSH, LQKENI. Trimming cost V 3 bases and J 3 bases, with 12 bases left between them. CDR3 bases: TGTGCCAGCTCACCGTACGACGTGGGTGGAAACACCATATATTTT. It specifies CASSPYDVGGNTIYF.

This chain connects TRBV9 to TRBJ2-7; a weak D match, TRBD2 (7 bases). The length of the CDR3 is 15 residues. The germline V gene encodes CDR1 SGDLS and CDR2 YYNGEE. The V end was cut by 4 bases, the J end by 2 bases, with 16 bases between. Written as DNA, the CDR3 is TGTGCCAGCAGCCCTGGGGGCGGGAGCACCTACGAGCAGTACTTC. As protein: CASSPGGGSTYEQYF.

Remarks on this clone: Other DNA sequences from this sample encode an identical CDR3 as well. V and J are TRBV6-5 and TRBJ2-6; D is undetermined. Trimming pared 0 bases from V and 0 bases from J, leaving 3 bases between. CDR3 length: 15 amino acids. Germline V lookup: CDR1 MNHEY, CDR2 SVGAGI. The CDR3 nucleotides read TGTGCCAGCAGTTACTCGGGCTCTGGGGCCAACGTCCTGACTTTC. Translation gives CASSYSGSGANVLTF.

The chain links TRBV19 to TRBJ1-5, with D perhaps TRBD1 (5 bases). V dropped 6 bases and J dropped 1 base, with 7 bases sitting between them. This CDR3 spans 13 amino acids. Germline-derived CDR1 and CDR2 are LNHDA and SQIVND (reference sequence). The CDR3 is CASSRDSNQPQHF. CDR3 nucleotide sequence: TGTGCCAGTAGCCGGGACAGCAATCAGCCCCAGCATTTT.

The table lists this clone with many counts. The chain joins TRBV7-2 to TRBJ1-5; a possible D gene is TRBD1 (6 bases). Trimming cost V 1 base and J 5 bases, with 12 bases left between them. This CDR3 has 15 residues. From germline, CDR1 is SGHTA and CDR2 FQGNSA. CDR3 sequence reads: CASSLEDSAYQPQHF. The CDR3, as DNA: TGTGCCAGCAGCTTAGAGGACAGCGCCTATCAGCCCCAGCATTTT.

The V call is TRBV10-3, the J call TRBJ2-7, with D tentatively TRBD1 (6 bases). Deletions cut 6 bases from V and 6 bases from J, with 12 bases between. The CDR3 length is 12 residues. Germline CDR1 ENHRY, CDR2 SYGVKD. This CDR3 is CAISDRLSEQYF. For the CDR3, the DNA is TGTGCCATCAGCGACAGGCTAAGCGAGCAGTACTTC.

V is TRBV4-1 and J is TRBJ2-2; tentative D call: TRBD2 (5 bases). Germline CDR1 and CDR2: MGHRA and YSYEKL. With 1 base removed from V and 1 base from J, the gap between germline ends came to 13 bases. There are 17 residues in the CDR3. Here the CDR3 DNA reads TGCGCCAGCAGCCAAGGATCTCTAGCCCTGAACACCGGGGAGCTGTTTTTT. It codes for CASSQGSLALNTGELFF.

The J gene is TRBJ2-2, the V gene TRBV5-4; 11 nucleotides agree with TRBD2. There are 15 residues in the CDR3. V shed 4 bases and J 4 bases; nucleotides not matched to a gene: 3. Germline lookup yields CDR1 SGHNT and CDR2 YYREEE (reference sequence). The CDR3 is CASSPGTSGTGELFF. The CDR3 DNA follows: TGTGCCAGCAGCCCTGGGACTAGCGGCACCGGGGAGCTGTTTTTT.

The CDR3 nucleotides are TGTGCCAGCAGTCATACGGGCGAGCAGTACTTC. It encodes CASSHTGEQYF. The chain uses TRBV6-5 and TRBJ2-7; unclear D gene. The germline V gene encodes CDR1 MNHEY and CDR2 SVGAGI. The length of the CDR3 is 11 residues. The V gene lost 5 bases and the J gene lost 6 bases, with 8 bases spanning the gap.

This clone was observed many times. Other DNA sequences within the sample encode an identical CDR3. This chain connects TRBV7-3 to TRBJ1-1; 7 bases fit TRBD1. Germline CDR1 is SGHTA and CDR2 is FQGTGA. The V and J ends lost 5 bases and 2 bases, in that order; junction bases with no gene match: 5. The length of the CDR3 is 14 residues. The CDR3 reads CASSPTGPNTEAFF. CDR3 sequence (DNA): TGTGCCAGCAGCCCGACAGGGCCAAACACTGAAGCTTTCTTT.

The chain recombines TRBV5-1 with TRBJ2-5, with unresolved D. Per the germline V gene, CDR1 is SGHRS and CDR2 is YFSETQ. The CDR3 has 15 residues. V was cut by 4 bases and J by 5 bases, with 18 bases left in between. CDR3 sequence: CASSPRFGLVETQYF. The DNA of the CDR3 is TGCGCCAGCAGCCCGAGATTCGGGTTGGTGGAGACCCAGTACTTC. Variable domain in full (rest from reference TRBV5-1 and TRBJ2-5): KAGVTQTPRYLIKTRGQQVTLSCSPISGHRSVSWYQQTPGQGLQFLFEYFSETQRNKGNFPGRFSGRQFSNSRSEMNVSTLELGDSALYLCASSPRFGLVETQYFGPGTRLLVL.